These 10 T cell receptor beta chains came from one sample sequenced in a study of shared clonotypes between healthy human individuals. TCRdb keeps only in-frame clones here, not all; method: immunoSEQ multiplex PCR. The repertoire consists of 2,500,000 or so clones, with 93% occurring once and the leading ten covering roughly 0.39%. The sequencing sample was made of naive CD4+ T cells from PBMCs. The subset was: CD45RA+ positively selected. The receptors shown here come from a man aged 18 to 35 in good health. Some clones in this sample may be carry-over from other donors' samples.

This sequence joins TRBV18 and TRBJ2-1, with D hard to call. The germline V and J ends were trimmed by 0 bases and 8 bases, with 14 bases remaining between them. The CDR3 runs 15 residues. In germline, CDR1 is KGHSH, CDR2 LQKENI. The CDR3 sequence: CASSPPGWLGYEQFF. The CDR3 coding sequence is TGTGCCAGCTCACCACCTGGGTGGTTGGGTTATGAGCAGTTCTTC.

Of note for this clone: Other nucleotide sequences in the sample specify the same CDR3. The chain joins TRBV7-2 to TRBJ2-7; no definite D call. With 5 bases removed from V and 2 bases from J, the gap between germline ends came to 4 bases. The CDR3 totals 11 residues. Germline loops: CDR1 SGHTA, CDR2 FQGNSA. The CDR3 DNA is TGTGCCAGCAGCGCGGCCTACGAGCAGTACTTC. Residues: CASSAAYEQYF.

The chain is built from TRBV7-2 and TRBJ1-1, with 9 bases fitting TRBD1. Trimming took 5 bases from V and 5 from J; bases not matched to a gene: 6. CDR3 length: 14 residues. From germline, CDR1 is SGHTA and CDR2 FQGNSA. The CDR3, as DNA: TGTGCCAGCAGCGAACGGACAGGGGCGACTGAAGCTTTCTTT. This gives the protein CASSERTGATEAFF.

The V gene is TRBV11-2, the J gene TRBJ2-5; 7 bases are shared with TRBD2. Germline lookup yields CDR1 SGHAT and CDR2 FQNNGV. J gave up 10 bases and V 0 bases, and 5 bases lay outside the gene matches. The CDR3 covers 13 residues. CDR3 amino acids: CASSLDGRGDQYF. DNA for the CDR3: TGTGCCAGCAGCTTAGATGGCCGGGGGGACCAGTACTTC.

The chain carries TRBV7-9 and TRBJ2-1; D might be TRBD2 (7 bases). In germline, CDR1 is SEHNR, CDR2 FQNEAQ (reference sequence). V lost 5 bases, J lost 7 bases, and 15 bases lay in between. The CDR3 spans 14 residues. The CDR3, as DNA: TGTGCCAGCAGCCTCCGGGGGGCTGAGAATGAGCAGTTCTTC. Its translation: CASSLRGAENEQFF.

This clone came up once. The rearrangement links TRBV6-4 to TRBJ2-2, with TRBD2 identical over 7 bases. Germline V CDR1 and CDR2: MRHNA, SNTAGT. V shed 6 bases, J shed 2 bases, and the junction held 3 bases outside the gene matches. The CDR3 totals 14 residues. This CDR3 reads CASRPGGNTGELFF. The CDR3 DNA is TGTGCCAGCAGGCCGGGGGGAAACACCGGGGAGCTGTTTTTT.

In this sample, this clone turned up once. The chain carries TRBV30 and TRBJ1-2; 11 positions agree with TRBD1. Germline CDR1 reads GTSNPN; CDR2 reads SVGIG (reference sequence). Trimming at V came to 5 bases and at J to 7 bases, leaving 3 bases not matched to a gene. The CDR3 spans 12 residues. CDR3 amino acids: CAWAGTGGGYTF. The CDR3 nucleotides read TGTGCCTGGGCAGGGACAGGGGGTGGCTACACCTTC.

This clone was found a few times. V is TRBV28 and J is TRBJ1-1; the D gene is possibly TRBD1 (5 bases). Trimming removed 6 bases at V and 0 bases at J, with 11 bases between. The CDR3 sequence is 14 residues long. The germline V gene has CDR1 MDHEN and CDR2 SYDVKM. In DNA, the CDR3 is TGTGCCAGCAGGACCGACAGCCTGAACACTGAAGCTTTCTTT. The encoded protein is CASRTDSLNTEAFF.

This rearrangement joins TRBV7-2 to TRBJ2-1; 13 bases line up with TRBD2. The germline V gene has CDR1 SGHTA and CDR2 FQGNSA. This CDR3 has 18 residues. The V and J ends lost 3 bases and 9 bases, in that order; junction bases with no gene match: 14. The CDR3 bases are TGTGCCAGCAGCTTCGCACTAGCGGGAGGGCCGTCGGAGCGTGAGCAGTTCTTC. Protein: CASSFALAGGPSEREQFF.

This clone was detected once. The chain carries TRBV5-1 and TRBJ1-3; D gene unclear. CDR3 size: 14 residues. V was cut by 1 base and J by 0 bases, with 5 bases left in between. Germline CDR1 is SGHRS and CDR2 is YFSETQ. The CDR3 DNA sequence: TGCGCCAGCAGCTTGATGGGCTCTGGAAACACCATATATTTT. This encodes CASSLMGSGNTIYF.